The source of this TCR beta chain is a study of shared clonotypes between healthy human individuals. Findings and caveats of the study: Shared across a few donors were roughly 5.3% of the naive CD4 clonotypes.

Comment on this clone: Its antigen is as yet unknown. Other DNA sequences in this sample translate to the same CDR3.

Germline CDR1 and CDR2: MNHEY and SMNVEV (reference sequence). The V end lost 0 bases, the J end lost 7 bases, and 4 bases lay between the germline ends. The CDR3 loop spans 12 amino acids. Assay used: immunoSEQ multiplex PCR; TCRdb lists only in-frame clones, some missing. The sample carries roughly 2 million clones, 85% to 95% recorded once. Naive CD8 cells, CD45RO-negative and positively selected for CCR7, excluded terminally differentiated effector memory CD45RA+ cells. All donors were Caucasian adults living in Nashville, Tennessee. The rearrangement links TRBV27 to TRBJ2-1; D is undetermined. The sequencing sample was made of naive CD8+ T cells sorted from blood. This TCR derives from a man younger than 35 in good health. The CDR3 reads CASSLSGNEQFF. CDR3 coding DNA: TGTGCCAGCAGTTTATCAGGTAATGAGCAGTTCTTC.